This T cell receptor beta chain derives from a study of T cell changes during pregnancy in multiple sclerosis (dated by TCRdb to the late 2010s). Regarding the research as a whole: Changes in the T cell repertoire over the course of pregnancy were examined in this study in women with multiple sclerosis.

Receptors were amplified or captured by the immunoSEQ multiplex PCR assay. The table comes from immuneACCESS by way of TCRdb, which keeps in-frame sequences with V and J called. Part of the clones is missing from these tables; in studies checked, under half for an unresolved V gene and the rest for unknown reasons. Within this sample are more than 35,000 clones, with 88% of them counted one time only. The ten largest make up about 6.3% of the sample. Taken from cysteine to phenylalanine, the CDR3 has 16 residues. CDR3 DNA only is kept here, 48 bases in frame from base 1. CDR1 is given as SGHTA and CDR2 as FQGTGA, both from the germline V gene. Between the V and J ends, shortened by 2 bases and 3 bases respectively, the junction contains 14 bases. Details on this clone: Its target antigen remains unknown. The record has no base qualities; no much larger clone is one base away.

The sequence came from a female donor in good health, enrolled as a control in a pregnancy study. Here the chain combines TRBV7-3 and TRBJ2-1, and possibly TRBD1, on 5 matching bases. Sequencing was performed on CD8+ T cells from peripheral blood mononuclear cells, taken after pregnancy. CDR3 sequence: CASSLGTGPFYNEQFF. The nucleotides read TGTGCCAGCAGCTTAGGCACAGGACCGTTCTACAATGAGCAGTTCTTC.